This entry is about one T cell receptor beta chain. Antigen unknown. The data were obtained in a study of cytomegalovirus exposure and HLA in healthy donors. The study's findings and limits: Confirmation in vitro established that a few CMV-associated chains were specific for CMV antigens. The study flagged approximately 180 TCR beta chains as cytomegalovirus-associated.

Use of 60 Vbeta and 13 Jbeta primers characterized the PCR. Sequenced by immunoSEQ multiplex PCR; TCRdb stores in-frame clones only, minus some. The data show roughly 180,000 clones, 65% to 85% seen once. With 3 bases clipped from V and 6 bases from J, the junction kept 5 bases outside the gene matches. The CDR3 contains 14 residues. Germline CDR1 KGHSH, CDR2 LQKENI. V is TRBV18 and J is TRBJ2-3, with TRBD1 matching over 8 bases. Material: PBMCs. This clonotype was obtained from a woman aged 18-35 years in good health and CMV-seronegative. CDR3 in amino acids: CASSPTGEGDTQYF. CDR3 in DNA: TGTGCCAGCTCACCGACAGGGGAAGGGGATACGCAGTATTTT.